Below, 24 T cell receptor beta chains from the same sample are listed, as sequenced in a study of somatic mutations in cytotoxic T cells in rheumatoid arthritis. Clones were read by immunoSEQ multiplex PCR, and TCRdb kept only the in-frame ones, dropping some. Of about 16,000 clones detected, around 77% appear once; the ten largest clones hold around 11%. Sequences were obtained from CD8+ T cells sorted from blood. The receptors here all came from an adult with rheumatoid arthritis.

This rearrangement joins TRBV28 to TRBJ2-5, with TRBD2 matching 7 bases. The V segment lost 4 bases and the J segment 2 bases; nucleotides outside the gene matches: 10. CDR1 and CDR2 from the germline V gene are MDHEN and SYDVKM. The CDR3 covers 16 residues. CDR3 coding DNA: TGTGCCAGCAGTTGGGGCCGTGGGGGGGTACAAGAGACCCAGTACTTC. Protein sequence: CASSWGRGGVQETQYF.

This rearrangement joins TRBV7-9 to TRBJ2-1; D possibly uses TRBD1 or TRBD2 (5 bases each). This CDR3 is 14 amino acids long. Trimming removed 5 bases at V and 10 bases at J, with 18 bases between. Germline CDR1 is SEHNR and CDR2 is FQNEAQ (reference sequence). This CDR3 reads CASSGDLSFSEQFF. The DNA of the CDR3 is TGTGCCAGCAGCGGGGACCTAAGCTTTAGCGAGCAGTTCTTC.

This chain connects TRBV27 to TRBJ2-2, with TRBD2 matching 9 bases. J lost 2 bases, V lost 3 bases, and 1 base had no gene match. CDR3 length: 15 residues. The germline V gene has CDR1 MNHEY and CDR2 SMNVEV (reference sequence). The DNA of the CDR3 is TGTGCCAGCAGTTTTAGCGGGGGCAACACCGGGGAGCTGTTTTTT. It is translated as CASSFSGGNTGELFF.

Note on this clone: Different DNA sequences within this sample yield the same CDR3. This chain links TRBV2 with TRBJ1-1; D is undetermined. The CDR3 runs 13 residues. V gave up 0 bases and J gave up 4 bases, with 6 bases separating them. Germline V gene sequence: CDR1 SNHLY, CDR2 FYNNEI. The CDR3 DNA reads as TGTGCCAGCAGTGAAGCCCCAGGCACTGAAGCTTTCTTT. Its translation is CASSEAPGTEAFF.

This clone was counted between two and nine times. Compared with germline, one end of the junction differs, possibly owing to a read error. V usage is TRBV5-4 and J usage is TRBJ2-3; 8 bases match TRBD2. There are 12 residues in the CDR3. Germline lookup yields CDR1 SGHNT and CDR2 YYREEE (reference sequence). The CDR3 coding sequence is TGTGCCAGCAGCTTGGCTGCGCGGGGGGCCCGTTTT. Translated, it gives CASSLAARGARF.

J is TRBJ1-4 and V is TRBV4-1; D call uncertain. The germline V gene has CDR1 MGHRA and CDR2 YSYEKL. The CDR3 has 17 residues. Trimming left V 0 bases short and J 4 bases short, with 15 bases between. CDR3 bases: TGCGCCAGCAGCCAAGAGTGGGATCCAGCCATTAATGAAAAACTGTTTTTT. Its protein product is CASSQEWDPAINEKLFF.

The CDR3 DNA is TGCGCCAGCAGTCAGAAGACTAGCGGGGGCGCAGATACGCAGTATTTT. Encoded protein: CASSQKTSGGADTQYF. The chain recombines TRBV4-1 with TRBJ2-3, with 12 nucleotides matching TRBD2. The trim removed 6 bases at V and 4 bases at J, leaving 8 bases unmatched. The CDR3 is 16 residues long. Germline-derived CDR1 and CDR2 are MGHRA and YSYEKL.

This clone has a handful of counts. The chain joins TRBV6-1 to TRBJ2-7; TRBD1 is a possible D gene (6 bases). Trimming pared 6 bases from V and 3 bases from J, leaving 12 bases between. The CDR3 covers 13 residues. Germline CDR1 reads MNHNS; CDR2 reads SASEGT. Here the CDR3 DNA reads TGTGCCAGCAGCGGACAGATCGACTACGAGCAGTACTTC. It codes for CASSGQIDYEQYF.

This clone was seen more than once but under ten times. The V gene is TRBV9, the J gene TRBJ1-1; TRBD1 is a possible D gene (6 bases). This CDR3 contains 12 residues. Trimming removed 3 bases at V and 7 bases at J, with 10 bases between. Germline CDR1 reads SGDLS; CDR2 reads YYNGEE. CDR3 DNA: TGTGCCAGCAGCGCACAGGGACTTGAAGCTTTCTTT. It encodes CASSAQGLEAFF.

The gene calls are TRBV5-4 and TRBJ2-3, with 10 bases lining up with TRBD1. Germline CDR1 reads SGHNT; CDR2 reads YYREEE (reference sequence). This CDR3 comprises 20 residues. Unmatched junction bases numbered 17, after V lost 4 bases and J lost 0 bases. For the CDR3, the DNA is TGTGCCAGCAGCAGTCCGACAGGGGGCGCGGCGGGGGGTAGCACAGATACGCAGTATTTT. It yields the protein CASSSPTGGAAGGSTDTQYF.

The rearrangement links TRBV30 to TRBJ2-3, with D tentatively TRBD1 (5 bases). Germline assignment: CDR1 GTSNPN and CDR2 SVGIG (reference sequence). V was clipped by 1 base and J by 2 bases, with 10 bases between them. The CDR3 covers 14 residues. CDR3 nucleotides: TGTGCCTGGAGTGCGACAGAGACCACAGATACGCAGTATTTT. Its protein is CAWSATETTDTQYF.

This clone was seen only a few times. The CDR3 loop is CASSSVGSPLHF. CDR3 nucleotides: TGTGCCAGCAGTTCTGTTGGTTCACCCCTCCACTTT. V is TRBV27 and J is TRBJ1-6; no reliable D call. The germline gives CDR1 MNHEY, CDR2 SMNVEV (reference sequence). V dropped 4 bases and J dropped 9 bases, with 7 bases sitting between them. The CDR3 has 12 amino acids.

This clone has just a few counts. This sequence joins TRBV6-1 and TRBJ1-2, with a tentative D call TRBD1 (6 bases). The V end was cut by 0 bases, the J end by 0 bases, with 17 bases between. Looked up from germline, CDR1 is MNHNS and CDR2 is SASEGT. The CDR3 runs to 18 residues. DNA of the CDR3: TGTGCCAGCAGTGAAGCATCTGGGGGGGCGGAAGCTAACTATGGCTACACCTTC. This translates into CASSEASGGAEANYGYTF.

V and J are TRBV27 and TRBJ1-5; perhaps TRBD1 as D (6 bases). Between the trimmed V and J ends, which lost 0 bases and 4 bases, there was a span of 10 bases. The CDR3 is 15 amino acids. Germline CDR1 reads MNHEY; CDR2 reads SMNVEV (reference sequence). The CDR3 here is CASSLSRGGNQPQHF. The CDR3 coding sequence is TGTGCCAGCAGTTTATCCAGGGGAGGGAATCAGCCCCAGCATTTT.

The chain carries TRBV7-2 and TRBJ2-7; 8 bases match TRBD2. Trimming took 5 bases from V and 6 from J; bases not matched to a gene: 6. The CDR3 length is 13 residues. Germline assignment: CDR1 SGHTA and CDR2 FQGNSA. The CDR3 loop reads CASSPGGGFEQYV. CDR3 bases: TGTGCCAGCAGCCCGGGGGGGGGTTTCGAGCAGTACGTC.

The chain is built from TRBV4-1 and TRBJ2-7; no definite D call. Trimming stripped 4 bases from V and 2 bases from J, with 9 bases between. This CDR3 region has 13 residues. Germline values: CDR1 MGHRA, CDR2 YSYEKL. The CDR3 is CASSPPATYEQYF. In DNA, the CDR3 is TGCGCCAGCAGCCCACCAGCGACCTACGAGCAGTACTTC.

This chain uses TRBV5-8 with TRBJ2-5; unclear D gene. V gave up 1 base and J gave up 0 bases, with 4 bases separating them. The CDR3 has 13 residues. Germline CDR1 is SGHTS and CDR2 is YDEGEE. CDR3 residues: CASSLSYQETQYF. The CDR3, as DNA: TGTGCCAGCAGCTTGAGCTACCAAGAGACCCAGTACTTC.

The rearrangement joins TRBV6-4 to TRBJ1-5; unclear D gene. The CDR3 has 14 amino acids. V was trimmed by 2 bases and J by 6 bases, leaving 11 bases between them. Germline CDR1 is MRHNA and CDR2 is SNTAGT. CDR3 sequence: CASSDAGGSQPQHF. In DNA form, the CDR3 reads TGTGCCAGCAGTGACGCCGGAGGGAGTCAGCCCCAGCATTTT.

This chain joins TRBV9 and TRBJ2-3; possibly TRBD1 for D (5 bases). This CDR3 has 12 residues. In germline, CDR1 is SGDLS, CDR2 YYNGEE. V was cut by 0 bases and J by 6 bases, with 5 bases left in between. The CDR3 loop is CASSVEGDTQYF. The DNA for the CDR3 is TGTGCCAGCAGCGTAGAGGGGGATACGCAGTATTTT.

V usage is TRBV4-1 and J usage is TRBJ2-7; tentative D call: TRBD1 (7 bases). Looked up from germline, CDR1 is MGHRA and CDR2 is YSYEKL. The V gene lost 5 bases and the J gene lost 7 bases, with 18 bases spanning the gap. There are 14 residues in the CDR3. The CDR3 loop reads CASSGSRQGGEQYF. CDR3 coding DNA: TGCGCCAGCAGCGGTAGCCGACAGGGAGGAGAGCAGTACTTC.

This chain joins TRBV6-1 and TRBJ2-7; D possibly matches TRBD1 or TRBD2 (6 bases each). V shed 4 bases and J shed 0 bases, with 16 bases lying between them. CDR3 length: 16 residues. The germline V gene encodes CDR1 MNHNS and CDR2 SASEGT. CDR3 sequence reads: CASSAKGGDSSYEQYV. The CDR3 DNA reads TGTGCCAGCAGTGCTAAGGGGGGCGACAGCTCCTACGAGCAGTACGTC.

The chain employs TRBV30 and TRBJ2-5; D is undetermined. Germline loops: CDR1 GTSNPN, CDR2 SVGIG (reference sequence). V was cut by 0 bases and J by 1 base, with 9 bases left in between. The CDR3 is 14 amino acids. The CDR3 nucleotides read TGTGCCTGGAGTGTAGAGATCAGCCAAGAGACCCAGTACTTC. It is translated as CAWSVEISQETQYF.

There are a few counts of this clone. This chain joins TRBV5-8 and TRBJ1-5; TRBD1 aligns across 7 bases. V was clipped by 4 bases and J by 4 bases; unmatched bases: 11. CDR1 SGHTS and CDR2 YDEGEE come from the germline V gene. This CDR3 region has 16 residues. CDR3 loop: CASSPSTGVRNQPQHF. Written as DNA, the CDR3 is TGTGCCAGCAGCCCAAGCACAGGGGTGAGGAATCAGCCCCAGCATTTT. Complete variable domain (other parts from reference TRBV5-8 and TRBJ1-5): EAGVTQSPTHLIKTRGQQATLRCSPISGHTSVYWYQQALGLGLQFLLWYDEGEERNRGNFPPRFSGRQFPNYSSELNVNALELEDSALYLCASSPSTGVRNQPQHFGDGTRLSIL.

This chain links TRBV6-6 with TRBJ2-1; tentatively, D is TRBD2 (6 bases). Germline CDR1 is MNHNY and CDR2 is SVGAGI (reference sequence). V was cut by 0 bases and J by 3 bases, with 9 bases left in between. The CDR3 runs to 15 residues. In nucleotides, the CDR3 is TGTGCCAGCAGTTACTCTTTGACTAGCTACAATGAGCAGTTCTTC. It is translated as CASSYSLTSYNEQFF.